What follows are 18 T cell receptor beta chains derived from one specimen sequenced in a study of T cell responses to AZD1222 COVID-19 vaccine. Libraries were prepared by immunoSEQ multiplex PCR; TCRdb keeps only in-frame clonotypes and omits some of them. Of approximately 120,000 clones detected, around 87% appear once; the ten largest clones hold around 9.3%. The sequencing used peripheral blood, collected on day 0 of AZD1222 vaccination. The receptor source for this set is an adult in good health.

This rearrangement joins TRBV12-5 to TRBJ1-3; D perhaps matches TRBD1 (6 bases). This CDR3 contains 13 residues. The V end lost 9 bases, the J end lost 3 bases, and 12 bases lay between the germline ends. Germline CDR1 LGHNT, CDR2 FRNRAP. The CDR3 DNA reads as TGTGCTAGCCAACAGGGTCTTGGAAACACCATATATTTT. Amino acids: CASQQGLGNTIYF.

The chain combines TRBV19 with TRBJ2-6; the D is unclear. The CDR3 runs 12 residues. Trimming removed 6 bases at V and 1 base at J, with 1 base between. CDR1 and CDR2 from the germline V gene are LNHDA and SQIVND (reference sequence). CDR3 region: CASRSGANVLTF. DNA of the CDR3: TGTGCCAGTAGGTCTGGGGCCAACGTCCTGACTTTC.

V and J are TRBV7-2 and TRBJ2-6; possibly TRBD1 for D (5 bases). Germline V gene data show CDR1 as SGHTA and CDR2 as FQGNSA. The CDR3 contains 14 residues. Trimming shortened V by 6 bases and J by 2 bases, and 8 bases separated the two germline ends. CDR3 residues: CASRVGAGANVLTF. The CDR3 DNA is TGTGCCAGCAGGGTAGGGGCTGGGGCCAACGTCCTGACTTTC.

The CDR3 loop is CASTTAAGGQPQHF. DNA for the CDR3: TGTGCCAGCACCACAGCGGCAGGGGGACAGCCCCAGCATTTT. This chain uses TRBV7-2 with TRBJ1-5; 7 bases line up with TRBD1. The V gene's germline CDR1 is SGHTA and CDR2 FQGNSA. This CDR3 has 14 residues. V lost 7 bases, J lost 7 bases, and 10 bases stayed unmatched.

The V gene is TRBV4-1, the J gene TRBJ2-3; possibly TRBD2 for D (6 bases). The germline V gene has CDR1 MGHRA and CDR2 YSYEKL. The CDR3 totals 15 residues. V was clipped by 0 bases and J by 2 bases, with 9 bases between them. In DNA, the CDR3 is TGCGCCAGCAGCCAAGAGGCTAGCGCCACAGATACGCAGTATTTT. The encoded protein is CASSQEASATDTQYF.

The CDR3 sequence is CASSLVGATGYEQYF. Here the CDR3 DNA reads TGTGCCAGCAGCTTAGTTGGCGCGACAGGTTACGAGCAGTACTTC. The chain recombines TRBV7-2 with TRBJ2-7, with D possibly TRBD1 on 6 matching bases. Trimming removed 1 base at V and 4 bases at J, with 14 bases between. The germline V gene encodes CDR1 SGHTA and CDR2 FQGNSA. The CDR3 covers 15 residues.

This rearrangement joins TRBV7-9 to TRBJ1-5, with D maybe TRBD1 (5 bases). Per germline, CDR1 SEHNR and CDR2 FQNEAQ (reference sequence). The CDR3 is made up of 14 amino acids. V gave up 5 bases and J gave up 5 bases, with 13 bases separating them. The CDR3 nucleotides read TGTGCCAGCAGCGCCGACAGTTGGGATCAGCCCCAGCATTTT. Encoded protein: CASSADSWDQPQHF.

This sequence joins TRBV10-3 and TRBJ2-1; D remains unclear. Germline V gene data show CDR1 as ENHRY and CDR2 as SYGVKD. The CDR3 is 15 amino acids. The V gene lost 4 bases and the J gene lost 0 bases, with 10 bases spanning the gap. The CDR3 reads CAISASESSYNEQFF. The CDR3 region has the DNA TGTGCCATCAGTGCCTCTGAGAGCTCCTACAATGAGCAGTTCTTC.

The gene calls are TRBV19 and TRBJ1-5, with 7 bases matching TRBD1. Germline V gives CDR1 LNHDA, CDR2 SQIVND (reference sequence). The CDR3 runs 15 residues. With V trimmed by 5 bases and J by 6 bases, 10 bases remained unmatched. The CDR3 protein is CASSRDREGAQPQHF. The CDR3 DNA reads TGTGCCAGTAGTCGCGACAGGGAGGGAGCTCAGCCCCAGCATTTT.

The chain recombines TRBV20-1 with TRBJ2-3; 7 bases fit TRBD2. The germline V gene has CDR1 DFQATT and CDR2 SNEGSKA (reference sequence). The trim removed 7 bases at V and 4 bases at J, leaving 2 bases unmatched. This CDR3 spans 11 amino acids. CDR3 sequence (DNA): TGCAGTGGTCGGGGGGCAGATACGCAGTATTTT. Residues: CSGRGADTQYF.

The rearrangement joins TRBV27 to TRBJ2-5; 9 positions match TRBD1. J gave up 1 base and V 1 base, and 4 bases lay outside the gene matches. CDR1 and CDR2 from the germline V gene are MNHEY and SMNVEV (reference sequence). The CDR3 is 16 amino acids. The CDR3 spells CASSLWGQGTQETQYF. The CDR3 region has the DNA TGTGCCAGCAGTTTATGGGGACAGGGCACCCAAGAGACCCAGTACTTC.

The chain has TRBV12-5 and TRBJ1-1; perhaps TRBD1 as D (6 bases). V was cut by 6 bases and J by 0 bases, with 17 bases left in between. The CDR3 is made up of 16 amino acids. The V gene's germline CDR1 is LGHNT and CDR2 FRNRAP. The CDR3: CASGFYHRDLNTEAFF. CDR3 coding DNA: TGTGCTAGTGGCTTCTATCACAGGGATTTGAACACTGAAGCTTTCTTT.

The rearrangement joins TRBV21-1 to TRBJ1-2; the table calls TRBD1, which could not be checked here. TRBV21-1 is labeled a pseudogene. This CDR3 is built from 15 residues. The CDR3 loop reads CASSNQGPRWLGYTF. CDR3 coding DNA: TGTGCCAGCAGCAACCAGGGTCCCCGTTGGCTGGGCTACACCTTC.

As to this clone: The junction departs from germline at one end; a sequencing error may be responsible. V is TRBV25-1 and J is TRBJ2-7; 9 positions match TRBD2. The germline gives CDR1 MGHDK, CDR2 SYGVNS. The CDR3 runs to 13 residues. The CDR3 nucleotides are TGTACCAGTTTGGCGGGAGGGCCGGGGGAGCAGTACTTC. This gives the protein CTSLAGGPGEQYF.

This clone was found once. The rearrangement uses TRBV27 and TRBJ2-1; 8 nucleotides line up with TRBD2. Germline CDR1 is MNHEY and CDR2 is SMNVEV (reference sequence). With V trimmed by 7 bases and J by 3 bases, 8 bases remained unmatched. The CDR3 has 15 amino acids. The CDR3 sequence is CASTFSAGVYNEQFF. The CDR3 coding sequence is TGTGCCAGCACCTTCTCAGCGGGAGTCTACAATGAGCAGTTCTTC.

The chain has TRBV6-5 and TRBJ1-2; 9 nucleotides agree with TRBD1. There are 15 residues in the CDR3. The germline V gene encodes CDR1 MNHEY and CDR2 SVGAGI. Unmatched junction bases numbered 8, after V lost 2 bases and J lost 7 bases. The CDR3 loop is CASSYGDRVVGGYTF. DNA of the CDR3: TGTGCCAGCAGTTACGGGGACAGGGTAGTTGGTGGCTACACCTTC.

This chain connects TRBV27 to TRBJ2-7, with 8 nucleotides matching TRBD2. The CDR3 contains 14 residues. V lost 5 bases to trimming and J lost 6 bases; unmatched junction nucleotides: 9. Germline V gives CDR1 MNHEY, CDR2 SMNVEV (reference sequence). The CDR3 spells CASSKGGLAGEQYF. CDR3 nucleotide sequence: TGTGCCAGCAGTAAGGGAGGACTAGCAGGCGAGCAGTACTTC.

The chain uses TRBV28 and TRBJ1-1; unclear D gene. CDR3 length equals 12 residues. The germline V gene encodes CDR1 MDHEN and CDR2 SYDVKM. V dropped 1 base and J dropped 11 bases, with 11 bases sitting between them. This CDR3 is CASSLSQSWAFF. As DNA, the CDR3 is TGTGCCAGCAGTTTATCCCAGAGTTGGGCTTTCTTT.